This T cell receptor (beta chain) was documented in a study of blood T cells in healthy people across ages. General study points: Measured against age, TCR beta diversity per million T cells decreased in a roughly linear manner. Naive and antigen-experienced cells could not be conclusively compared, given unsorted PBMCs.

It was ten milliliters of peripheral blood that were drawn from each donor. PCR was performed a second time for about 7 to 12 cycles using a sample-barcoded 5' primer and a J-beta primer mix. Per-sample output comprised a minimum of 3 million paired-end reads containing CDR3. TCRdb re-called the 5' RACE reads through MiXCR, storing one row per CDR3 protein. The sample has roughly 900,000 distinct CDR3 sequences, about 48% seen once. V was trimmed by 5 bases and J by 6 bases, leaving 19 bases between them. This CDR3 is 15 amino acids long. Germline-derived CDR1 and CDR2 are SGHTA and FQGNSA. On this clonotype itself: What it binds is unknown.

This sequence originates from a man younger than 40 in good health. The V gene is TRBV7-2, the J gene TRBJ1-2; a possible D gene is TRBD1 (5 bases). The sequencing input was blood. In DNA form, the CDR3 reads TGTGCCAGCAGCCCCGACGCCGGGGCCCAGGATGGCTACACCTTC. Protein: CASSPDAGAQDGYTF.